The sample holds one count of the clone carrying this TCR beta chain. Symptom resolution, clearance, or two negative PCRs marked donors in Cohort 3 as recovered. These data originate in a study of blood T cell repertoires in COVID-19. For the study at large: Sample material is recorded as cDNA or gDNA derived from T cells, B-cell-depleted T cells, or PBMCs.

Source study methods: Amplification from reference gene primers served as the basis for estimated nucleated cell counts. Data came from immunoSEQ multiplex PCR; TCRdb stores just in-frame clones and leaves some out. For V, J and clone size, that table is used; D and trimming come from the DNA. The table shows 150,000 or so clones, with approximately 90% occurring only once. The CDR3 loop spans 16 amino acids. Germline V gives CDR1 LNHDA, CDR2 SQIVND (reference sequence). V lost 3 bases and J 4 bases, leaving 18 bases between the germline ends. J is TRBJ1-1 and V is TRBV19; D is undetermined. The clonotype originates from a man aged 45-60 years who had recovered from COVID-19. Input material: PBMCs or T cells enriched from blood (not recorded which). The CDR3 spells CASSIGAGRVGTEAFF. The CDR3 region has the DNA TGTGCCAGTAGTATCGGTGCGGGGAGGGTGGGCACTGAAGCTTTCTTT.